Below, 30 T cell receptor beta chains from the same sample are listed, as sequenced in a study of T cells after yellow fever vaccination. TCRdb used MiXCR to reprocess the 5' RACE reads, holding one entry per CDR3 protein. The sample yields about 300,000 distinct CDR3 sequences, 3.5% to 4.5% seen once. Sequencing was performed on PBMCs, taken 5 days after the yellow fever booster vaccination. The receptors come from a man aged 18 to 29 who received the YFV17D yellow fever vaccine.

The chain employs TRBV28 and TRBJ1-3; D possibly corresponds to TRBD1 (6 bases). The V end was cut by 5 bases, the J end by 4 bases, with 18 bases between. Germline assignment: CDR1 MDHEN and CDR2 SYDVKM. The CDR3 is made up of 16 amino acids. CDR3 sequence: CASSTTNRVYGNTIYF. Written as DNA, the CDR3 is TGTGCCAGCAGTACTACTAACAGGGTGTACGGAAACACCATATATTTT.

The gene calls are TRBV7-3 and TRBJ2-5; D perhaps matches TRBD2 (7 bases). This CDR3 is built from 16 residues. Per the germline V gene, CDR1 is SGHTA and CDR2 is FQGTGA. The V end lost 2 bases, the J end lost 2 bases, and 15 bases lay between the germline ends. The chain's CDR3 is CASSLLAGARQETQYF. The CDR3 region has the DNA TGTGCCAGCAGCTTATTGGCGGGGGCAAGACAAGAGACCCAGTACTTC.

This clonotype showed up just a few times. The chain uses TRBV6-6 and TRBJ2-5; 7 nucleotides match TRBD1. The CDR3 has 13 amino acids. Unmatched junction bases numbered 3, after V lost 6 bases and J lost 2 bases. Germline loops: CDR1 MNHNY, CDR2 SVGAGI (reference sequence). This CDR3 is CASRPGQQETQYF. In nucleotides, the CDR3 is TGTGCCAGCAGGCCGGGACAGCAAGAGACCCAGTACTTC.

This clonotype was observed a few times. As DNA, the CDR3 is TGTGCCAGCTCACAGGCCCCCGGGCAGGGGGGCAATGAGCAGTTCTTC. Protein: CASSQAPGQGGNEQFF. The chain combines TRBV18 with TRBJ2-1; D might be TRBD1 (7 bases). The germline V gene encodes CDR1 KGHSH and CDR2 LQKENI. The V end lost 4 bases, the J end lost 6 bases, and 19 bases lay between the germline ends. There are 16 residues in the CDR3.

This clonotype was seen more than once but under ten times. The chain has TRBV15 and TRBJ2-3, with TRBD2 matching over 10 bases. The CDR3 is made up of 18 amino acids. V dropped 6 bases and J dropped 1; count of bases not matched to a gene: 13. CDR1 is LNHNV and CDR2 is YYDKDF in the germline V gene (reference sequence). The CDR3 coding sequence is TGTGCCACCAGACCCCGGCCAGCGGGGGGGCATGGCACAGATACGCAGTATTTT. This gives the protein CATRPRPAGGHGTDTQYF.

The chain combines TRBV27 with TRBJ1-4; D unresolved. The germline CDR1 and CDR2 sequences are MNHEY and SMNVEV (reference sequence). The CDR3 spans 15 residues. Trimming left V 4 bases short and J 5 bases short, with 14 bases between. CDR3 nucleotides: TGTGCCAGCAGTTCGCTCTTCCGGATGAATGAAAAACTGTTTTTT. This codes for CASSSLFRMNEKLFF. The variable domain in full, completed from reference TRBV27 and TRBJ1-4, reads EAQVTQNPRYLITVTGKKLTVTCSQNMNHEYMSWYRQDPGLGLRQIYYSMNVEVTDKGDVPEGYKVSRKEKRNFPLILESPSPNQTSLYFCASSSLFRMNEKLFFGSGTQLSVL.

Ten or more counts support this clonotype. The rearrangement links TRBV7-9 to TRBJ1-5; TRBD1 aligns across 10 bases. J gave up 15 bases and V 5 bases, and 10 bases lay outside the gene matches. CDR1 is SEHNR, CDR2 FQNEAQ, per germline (reference sequence). The CDR3 runs to 13 residues. CDR3 sequence: CASSQGTGEFRHF. In nucleotides, the CDR3 is TGTGCCAGCAGCCAGGGGACAGGGGAGTTTCGGCATTTT.

The chain links TRBV10-2 to TRBJ1-2, with 7 bases aligning to TRBD1. The CDR3 has 13 amino acids. V shed 7 bases, J shed 6 bases, and the junction held 8 bases outside the gene matches. Germline assignment: CDR1 WSHSY and CDR2 SAAADI. CDR3 region: CASTLRDRNGYTF. For the CDR3, the DNA is TGCGCCAGCACCCTCCGGGACAGAAATGGCTACACCTTC.

This clonotype was seen only a few times. The rearrangement uses TRBV20-1 and TRBJ2-5; D remains ambiguous. Germline V gene data show CDR1 as DFQATT and CDR2 as SNEGSKA (reference sequence). Trimming left V 5 bases short and J 2 bases short, with 12 bases between. The CDR3 length is 13 residues. The CDR3 reads CSAENRAQETQYF. For the CDR3, the DNA is TGCAGTGCTGAAAACCGGGCACAAGAGACCCAGTACTTC.

The chain links TRBV29-1 to TRBJ2-5, with D possibly called TRBD1 or TRBD2 (6 bases each). CDR1 is SQVTM, CDR2 ANQGSEA, per germline. The CDR3 totals 12 residues. Trimming took off 0 bases at V and 6 bases at J, with 8 bases between the two ends. CDR3 sequence: CSVEDGGQTQYF. CDR3 nucleotide sequence: TGCAGCGTTGAAGATGGGGGGCAGACCCAGTACTTC.

This clonotype came up many times. The chain recombines TRBV20-1 with TRBJ2-7; a possible D gene is TRBD1 (6 bases). This CDR3 spans 13 amino acids. The germline V gene has CDR1 DFQATT and CDR2 SNEGSKA (reference sequence). Trimming cost V 6 bases and J 0 bases, with 12 bases left between them. CDR3 bases: TGCAGTGCCGCAATACAGGGCTCCTACGAGCAGTACGTC. Translated: CSAAIQGSYEQYV.

At least ten counts were recorded for this clonotype. This chain connects TRBV4-3 to TRBJ1-2; D is possibly TRBD1 (5 bases). V lost 0 bases to trimming and J lost 3 bases, with 11 bases between them. This CDR3 is 15 amino acids long. CDR1 is LGHNA and CDR2 is YSLEER in the germline V gene. CDR3 nucleotides: TGCGCCAGCAGCCAAGAGGCGGGACGCCACTATGGCTACACCTTC. This encodes CASSQEAGRHYGYTF.

This clonotype was seen a few times. The chain has TRBV28 and TRBJ2-7; possibly TRBD1 for D (6 bases). Trimming left V 6 bases short and J 3 bases short, with 15 bases between. The CDR3 covers 14 residues. Germline V gives CDR1 MDHEN, CDR2 SYDVKM. As DNA, the CDR3 is TGTGCCAGCAGCCCCGGGACACTAAGCTACGAGCAGTACGTC. This encodes CASSPGTLSYEQYV.

The rearrangement joins TRBV5-1 to TRBJ2-3, with 8 bases aligning to TRBD2. CDR1 and CDR2 from the germline V gene are SGHRS and YFSETQ. The V segment lost 0 bases and the J segment 3 bases; nucleotides outside the gene matches: 6. The CDR3 loop spans 16 amino acids. The CDR3, as DNA: TGCGCCAGCAGCTTGGGACACGGCGGGGGGACAGATACGCAGTATTTT. Translating gives CASSLGHGGGTDTQYF.

This clonotype was counted ten times or more. This chain joins TRBV5-1 and TRBJ1-3, with a weak D call TRBD1 (5 bases). Germline V gene data show CDR1 as SGHRS and CDR2 as YFSETQ. This CDR3 is built from 15 residues. V lost 2 bases, J lost 3 bases, and 12 bases lay in between. CDR3 sequence (DNA): TGCGCCAGCAGCTTCGCGGGGGTCGGTGGAAACACCATATATTTT. Translated: CASSFAGVGGNTIYF.

This clonotype turned up a few times. This rearrangement joins TRBV5-1 to TRBJ1-2; D possibly corresponds to TRBD1 (5 bases). Looked up from germline, CDR1 is SGHRS and CDR2 is YFSETQ. The V and J ends lost 1 base and 0 bases respectively, with 13 bases between them. The CDR3 covers 16 residues. The CDR3 region has the DNA TGCGCCAGCAGCTTGACGGGCGGGGGAGCTAACTATGGCTACACCTTC. Protein product: CASSLTGGGANYGYTF.

This clonotype was observed a few times. The V gene is TRBV20-1, the J gene TRBJ1-6, with a tentative D call TRBD1 (5 bases). This CDR3 spans 18 amino acids. Germline CDR1 DFQATT, CDR2 SNEGSKA (reference sequence). V gave up 3 bases and J gave up 7 bases, with 25 bases separating them. The CDR3 is CSARTRDYRNLWNSPLHF. DNA of the CDR3: TGCAGTGCTAGGACCCGGGACTACCGTAACCTATGGAATTCACCCCTCCACTTT.

This clonotype was seen at least ten times. CDR3 nucleotide sequence: TGTGCCACCAGTGATCATCGACAGGGCCACAATCAGCCCCAGCATTTT. Translated, it gives CATSDHRQGHNQPQHF. The rearrangement uses TRBV24-1 and TRBJ1-5; 7 bases match TRBD1. CDR1 and CDR2 (germline): KGHDR, SFDVKD. The V segment lost 3 bases and the J segment 3 bases; nucleotides outside the gene matches: 7. The CDR3 extends over 16 amino acids.

This clonotype occurred a few times. The chain has TRBV15 and TRBJ1-5; D is perhaps TRBD1 (5 bases). Trimming shortened V by 1 base and J by 1 base, and 8 bases separated the two germline ends. Germline values: CDR1 LNHNV, CDR2 YYDKDF (reference sequence). The CDR3 contains 15 residues. The CDR3 sequence: CATSRVRGSNQPQHF. CDR3 in DNA: TGTGCCACCAGCAGAGTGAGGGGAAGCAATCAGCCCCAGCATTTT.

The sample holds many counts of this clonotype. The V and J genes are TRBV13 and TRBJ2-6, with TRBD2 matching over 7 bases. The CDR3 is 15 residues long. From germline, CDR1 is PRHDT and CDR2 FYEKMQ (reference sequence). V dropped 5 bases and J dropped 4; count of bases not matched to a gene: 5. The CDR3 coding sequence is TGTGCCAGCAGCGCCCTGACTAGCGGGGCCAACGTCCTGACTTTC. Protein product: CASSALTSGANVLTF.

CDR3 residues: CASREAGANVLTF. For the CDR3, the DNA is TGCGCCAGCAGAGAAGCTGGGGCCAACGTCCTGACTTTC. The rearrangement joins TRBV4-3 to TRBJ2-6; no definite D call. This CDR3 contains 13 residues. CDR1 is LGHNA, CDR2 YSLEER, per germline. Trimming took off 6 bases at V and 2 bases at J, with 5 bases between the two ends.

This clonotype was detected only a few times. The chain has TRBV7-3 and TRBJ2-1; 9 nucleotides agree with TRBD2. After removal of 3 bases from V and 9 bases from J, the junction contained 6 bases not matched to a gene. CDR3 size: 14 residues. CDR1 is SGHTA, CDR2 FQGTGA, per germline. The CDR3 DNA sequence: TGTGCCAGCAGCTTCGGCGGGGGGGCATTTGAGCAGTTCTTC. As protein: CASSFGGGAFEQFF.

This clonotype turned up a few times. V and J are TRBV20-1 and TRBJ2-5; 8 nucleotides agree with TRBD2. The junction had 10 bases not matched to a gene; V was cut back by 5 bases and J by 2 bases. CDR3 length equals 15 residues. Germline CDR1 and CDR2: DFQATT and SNEGSKA (reference sequence). CDR3 residues: CSAPSAGDQQETQYF. DNA of the CDR3: TGCAGTGCTCCTTCAGCGGGGGACCAACAAGAGACCCAGTACTTC.

This clonotype was recorded many times. The chain couples TRBV9 to TRBJ2-7; 10 bases fit TRBD1. Looked up from germline, CDR1 is SGDLS and CDR2 is YYNGEE. V trimming: 3 bases; J trimming: 3 bases; junction bases outside the gene matches: 6. This CDR3 region has 15 residues. CDR3 DNA: TGTGCCAGCAGCGAGGGGACAGGGGTCAGCTACGAGCAGTACTTC. Its translation is CASSEGTGVSYEQYF.

This clonotype was picked up many times. V and J are TRBV6-6 and TRBJ1-3; D possibly corresponds to TRBD1 (5 bases). This CDR3 is 14 amino acids long. V dropped 6 bases and J dropped 0 bases, with 9 bases sitting between them. The germline V gene encodes CDR1 MNHNY and CDR2 SVGAGI (reference sequence). CDR3: CASRLDSSGNTIYF. The CDR3 bases are TGTGCCAGCAGACTCGACAGCTCTGGAAACACCATATATTTT.

This clonotype was detected only a few times. This chain joins TRBV4-1 and TRBJ1-1; perhaps TRBD1 as D (5 bases). Trimming removed 2 bases at V and 5 bases at J, with 9 bases between. The CDR3 runs to 13 residues. CDR1 and CDR2 from the germline V gene are MGHRA and YSYEKL. CDR3 sequence (DNA): TGCGCCAGCAGCCAAACGGGACTTACTGAAGCTTTCTTT. Residues: CASSQTGLTEAFF.

This chain connects TRBV6-1 to TRBJ1-1, with 7 bases aligning to TRBD1. This CDR3 comprises 14 residues. With V trimmed by 6 bases and J by 2 bases, 6 bases remained unmatched. CDR1 and CDR2 (germline): MNHNS, SASEGT. CDR3 in amino acids: CASRKQGSNTEAFF. The DNA for the CDR3 is TGTGCCAGCAGGAAACAGGGGTCAAACACTGAAGCTTTCTTT.

There are many counts of this clonotype. The chain carries TRBV7-3 and TRBJ2-3, with 9 nucleotides matching TRBD2. This CDR3 has 17 residues. V was clipped by 2 bases and J by 2 bases; unmatched bases: 8. Germline V gives CDR1 SGHTA, CDR2 FQGTGA. CDR3 in amino acids: CASSLGFGTSLTDTQYF. The CDR3, as DNA: TGTGCCAGCAGCTTAGGGTTCGGGACTAGCCTCACAGATACGCAGTATTTT. Together with reference TRBV7-3 and TRBJ2-3, the CDR3 gives the full variable domain: GAGVSQTPSNKVTEKGKYVELRCDPISGHTALYWYRQSLGQGPEFLIYFQGTGAADDSGLPNDRFFAVRPEGSVSTLKIQRTERGDSAVYLCASSLGFGTSLTDTQYFGPGTRLTVL.

This clonotype was detected a few times. The chain joins TRBV15 to TRBJ2-3; the match to TRBD2 covers 7 bases. This CDR3 has 16 residues. V dropped 0 bases and J dropped 6; count of bases not matched to a gene: 9. Germline CDR1 LNHNV, CDR2 YYDKDF (reference sequence). This chain's CDR3 is CATSRDLGGGTDTQYF. CDR3 bases: TGTGCCACCAGCAGAGATCTCGGCGGGGGAACCGATACGCAGTATTTT.

This clonotype was counted ten times or more. CDR3 sequence: CASRERWETQYF. CDR3 coding DNA: TGTGCCAGCAGGGAGCGGTGGGAGACCCAGTACTTC. The rearrangement uses TRBV6-2 or TRBV6-3 and TRBJ2-5; D possibly corresponds to TRBD2 (5 bases). V lost 6 bases to trimming and J lost 5 bases, with 10 bases between them. CDR1 is MNHEY, CDR2 SVGEGT, per germline. This CDR3 spans 12 amino acids.